The clone carrying this TCR beta chain was observed many times. The antigen remains undetermined. This entry comes from a study of T cells in Graves' hyperthyroidism and ophthalmopathy. Study overall: Peripheral blood was taken when the disease was first diagnosed, before any treatment began.

From RNA transcripts, TCR beta CDR3 regions were amplified. HTBI primers were employed in a first-round RT-PCR of the TCR CDR3. TCRdb reprocessed the multiplex PCR reads with MiXCR, giving one entry per CDR3 protein. The sample includes roughly 700,000 distinct CDR3 sequences, roughly 15% seen only once; the top ten take 10%. Germline V lookup: CDR1 SGHNT, CDR2 YENEEA. The CDR3 runs 14 residues. After removal of 3 bases from V and 4 bases from J, the junction contained 4 bases not matched to a gene. Whole-study findings and limits: Blood held most thyroid clonotypes expanded above 0.001 frequency.

The source is a young woman with Graves' hyperthyroidism. The sequenced sample consisted of blood. This chain connects TRBV11-3 to TRBJ1-1; the match to TRBD1 covers 8 bases. The CDR3 sequence: CASSFQGATTEAFF. The CDR3 DNA follows: TGTGCCAGCAGCTTTCAGGGGGCGACCACTGAAGCTTTCTTT.